The clone carrying this T cell receptor (beta chain) was recorded a few times. Its antigen is currently unknown. TCRdb re-called the 5' RACE reads through MiXCR, storing one row per CDR3 protein. The sample lists 510,000 or so distinct CDR3 sequences; over 15% were seen once. The entry originates in a study of T cells after yellow fever vaccination. Findings and caveats of the study: Among primary-vaccination clones, most reappeared after the booster, at 95% to 96% for CD4 and more than 75% for CD8.

The germline V gene has CDR1 ENHRY and CDR2 SYGVKD. Trimming cost V 0 bases and J 0 bases, with 6 bases left between them. The CDR3 has 14 amino acids. Sequenced here: PBMCs, sampled 15 days after the yellow fever booster vaccination. This clonotype was obtained from a man aged 25 to 40 who received the YFV17D yellow fever vaccine. This chain uses TRBV10-3 with TRBJ2-7, with D unresolved. The CDR3 DNA sequence: TGTGCCATCAGTGAGTCAACTGACTCCTACGAGCAGTACTTC. Encoded protein: CAISESTDSYEQYF.